This TCR beta chain was identified during a study of cytomegalovirus exposure and HLA in healthy donors. The V and J ends lost 5 bases and 5 bases, in that order; junction bases with no gene match: 8. The CDR3 has 15 residues. CDR1 is SGHVS and CDR2 is FNYEAQ in the germline V gene. PCR employed 60 Vbeta and 13 Jbeta primers. This table comes from immunoSEQ multiplex PCR, and its TCRdb copy is limited to in-frame clones, with some not included. This sample has about 110,000 clones, with more than 65% found just once. Notes on the study in general: Cytomegalovirus status was reportedly diagnosed by the classifier with high sensitivity and specificity. There were some V segments, including TRBV6-2 and TRBV6-3, excluded as indistinguishable.

Regarding this clone: Its antigen is unidentified.

V gene TRBV7-6 combines with J gene TRBJ2-5, with 10 bases matching TRBD1. Material for sequencing was PBMCs. The sequence was collected from a man aged 30 to 45 in good health and CMV-seropositive. The CDR3 DNA follows: TGTGCCAGCAGCCACGGGACAGGGGTTGGGGAGACCCAGTACTTC. Translated: CASSHGTGVGETQYF.